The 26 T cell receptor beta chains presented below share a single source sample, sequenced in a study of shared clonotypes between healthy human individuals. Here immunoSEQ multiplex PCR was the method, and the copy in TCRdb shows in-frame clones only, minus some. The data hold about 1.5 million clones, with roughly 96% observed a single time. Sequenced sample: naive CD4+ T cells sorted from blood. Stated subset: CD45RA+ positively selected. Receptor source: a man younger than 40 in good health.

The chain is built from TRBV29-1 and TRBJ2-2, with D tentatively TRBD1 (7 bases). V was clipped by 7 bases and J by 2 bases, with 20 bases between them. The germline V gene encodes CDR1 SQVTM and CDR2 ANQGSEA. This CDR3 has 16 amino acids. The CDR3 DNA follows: TGCAGCGCACTGACATCGGGGGACAGAAACACCGGGGAGCTGTTTTTT. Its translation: CSALTSGDRNTGELFF.

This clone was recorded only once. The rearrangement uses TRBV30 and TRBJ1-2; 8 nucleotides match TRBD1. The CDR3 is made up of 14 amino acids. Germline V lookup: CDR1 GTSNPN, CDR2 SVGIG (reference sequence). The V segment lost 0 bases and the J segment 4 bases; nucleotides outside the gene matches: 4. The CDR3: CAWSVQGVRYGYTF. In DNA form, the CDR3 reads TGTGCCTGGAGTGTACAGGGGGTTCGCTATGGCTACACCTTC. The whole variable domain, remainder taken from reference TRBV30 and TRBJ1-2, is SQTIHQWPATLVQPVGSPLSLECTVEGTSNPNLYWYRQAAGRGLQLLFYSVGIGQISSEVPQNLSASRPQDRQFILSSKKLLLSDSGFYLCAWSVQGVRYGYTFGSGTRLTVV.

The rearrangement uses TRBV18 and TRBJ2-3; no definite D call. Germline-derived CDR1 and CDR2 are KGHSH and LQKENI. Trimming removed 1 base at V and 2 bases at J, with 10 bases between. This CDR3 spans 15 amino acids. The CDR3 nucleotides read TGTGCCAGCTCACCACAAGGTCTGGACACAGATACGCAGTATTTT. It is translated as CASSPQGLDTDTQYF. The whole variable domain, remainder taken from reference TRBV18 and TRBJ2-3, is NAGVMQNPRHLVRRRGQEARLRCSPMKGHSHVYWYRQLPEEGLKFMVYLQKENIIDESGMPKERFSAEFPKEGPSILRIQQVVRGDSAAYFCASSPQGLDTDTQYFGPGTRLTVL.

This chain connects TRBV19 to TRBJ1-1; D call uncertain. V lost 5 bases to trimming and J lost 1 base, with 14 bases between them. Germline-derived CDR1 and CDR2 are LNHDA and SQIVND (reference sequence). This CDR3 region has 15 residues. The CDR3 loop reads CASSLSGSPNTEAFF. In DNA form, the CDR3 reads TGTGCCAGTAGTCTGTCAGGTTCCCCGAACACTGAAGCTTTCTTT. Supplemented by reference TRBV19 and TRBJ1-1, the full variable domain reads DGGITQSPKYLFRKEGQNVTLSCEQNLNHDAMYWYRQDPGQGLRLIYYSQIVNDFQKGDIAEGYSVSREKKESFPLTVTSAQKNPTAFYLCASSLSGSPNTEAFFGQGTRLTVV.

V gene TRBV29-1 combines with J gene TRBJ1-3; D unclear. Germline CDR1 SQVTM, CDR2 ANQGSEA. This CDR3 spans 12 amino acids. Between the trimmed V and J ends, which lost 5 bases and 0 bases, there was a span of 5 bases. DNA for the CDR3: TGCAGCGTTCATAGCTCTGGAAACACCATATATTTT. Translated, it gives CSVHSSGNTIYF.

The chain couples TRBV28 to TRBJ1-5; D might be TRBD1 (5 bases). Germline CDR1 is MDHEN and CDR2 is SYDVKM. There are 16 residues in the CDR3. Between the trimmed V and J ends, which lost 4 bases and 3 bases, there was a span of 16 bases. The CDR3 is CASSWTRVWDNQPQHF. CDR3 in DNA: TGTGCCAGCAGTTGGACACGGGTATGGGACAATCAGCCCCAGCATTTT. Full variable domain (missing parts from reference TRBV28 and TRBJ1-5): DVKVTQSSRYLVKRTGEKVFLECVQDMDHENMFWYRQDPGLGLRLIYFSYDVKMKEKGDIPEGYSVSREKKERFSLILESASTNQTSMYLCASSWTRVWDNQPQHFGDGTRLSIL.

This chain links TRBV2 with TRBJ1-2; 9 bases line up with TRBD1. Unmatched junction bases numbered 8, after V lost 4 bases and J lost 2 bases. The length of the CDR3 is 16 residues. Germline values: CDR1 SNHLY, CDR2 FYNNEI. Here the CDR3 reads CASSVRTGTGNYGYTF. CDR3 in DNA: TGTGCCAGCAGTGTACGAACCGGGACAGGGAACTATGGCTACACCTTC.

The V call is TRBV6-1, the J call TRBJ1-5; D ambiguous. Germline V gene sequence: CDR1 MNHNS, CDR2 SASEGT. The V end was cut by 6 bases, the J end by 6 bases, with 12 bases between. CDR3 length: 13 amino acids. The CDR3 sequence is CASREAVAQPQHF. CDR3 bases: TGTGCCAGCAGAGAGGCCGTAGCTCAGCCCCAGCATTTT.

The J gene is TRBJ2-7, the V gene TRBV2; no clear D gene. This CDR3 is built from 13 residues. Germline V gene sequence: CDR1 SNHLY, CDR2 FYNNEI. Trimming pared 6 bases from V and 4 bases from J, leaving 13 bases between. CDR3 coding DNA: TGTGCCAGCAGACCCGACAAAACTTACGAGCAGTACTTC. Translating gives CASRPDKTYEQYF.

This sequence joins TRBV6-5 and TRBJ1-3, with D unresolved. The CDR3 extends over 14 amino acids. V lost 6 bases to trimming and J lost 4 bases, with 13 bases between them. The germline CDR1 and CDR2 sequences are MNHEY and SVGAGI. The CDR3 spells CASRDLSSGNTIYF. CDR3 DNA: TGTGCCAGCAGAGACCTTTCCTCCGGAAACACCATATATTTT.

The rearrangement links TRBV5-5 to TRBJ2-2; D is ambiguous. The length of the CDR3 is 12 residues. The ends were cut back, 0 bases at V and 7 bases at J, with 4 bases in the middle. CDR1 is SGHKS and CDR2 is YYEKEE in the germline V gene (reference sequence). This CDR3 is CASSLGFGELFF. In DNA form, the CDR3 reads TGTGCCAGCAGCTTGGGATTCGGGGAGCTGTTTTTT.

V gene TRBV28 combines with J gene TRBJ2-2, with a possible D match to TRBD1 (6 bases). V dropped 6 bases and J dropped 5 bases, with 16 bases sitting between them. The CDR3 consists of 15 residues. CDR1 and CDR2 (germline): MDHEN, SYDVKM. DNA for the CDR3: TGTGCCAGCAGATACCAACGGACAGCAACCGGGGAGCTGTTTTTT. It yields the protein CASRYQRTATGELFF.

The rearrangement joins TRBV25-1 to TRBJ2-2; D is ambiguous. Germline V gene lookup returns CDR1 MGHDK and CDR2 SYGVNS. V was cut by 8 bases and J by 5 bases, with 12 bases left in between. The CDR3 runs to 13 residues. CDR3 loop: CASRLPVTGELFF. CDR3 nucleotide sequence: TGTGCCAGCCGACTGCCAGTAACCGGGGAGCTGTTTTTT.

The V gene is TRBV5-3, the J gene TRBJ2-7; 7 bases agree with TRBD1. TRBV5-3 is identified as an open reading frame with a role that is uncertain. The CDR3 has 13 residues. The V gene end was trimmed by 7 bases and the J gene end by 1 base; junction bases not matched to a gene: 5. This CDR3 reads CARVHRGSYEQYF. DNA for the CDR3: TGTGCCAGAGTTCACAGGGGATCCTACGAGCAGTACTTC.

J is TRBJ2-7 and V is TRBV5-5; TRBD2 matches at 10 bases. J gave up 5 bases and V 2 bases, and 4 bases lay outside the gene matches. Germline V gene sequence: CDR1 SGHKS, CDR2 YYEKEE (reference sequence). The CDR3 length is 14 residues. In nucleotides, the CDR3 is TGTGCCAGCAGCTTTGGACTAGCGGAAAACGAGCAGTACTTC. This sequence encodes CASSFGLAENEQYF.

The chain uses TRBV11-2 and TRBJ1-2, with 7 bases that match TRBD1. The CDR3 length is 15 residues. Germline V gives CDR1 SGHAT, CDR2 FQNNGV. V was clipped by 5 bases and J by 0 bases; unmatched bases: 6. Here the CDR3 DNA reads TGTGCCAGCAGCCGGACAGGCACCACTAACTATGGCTACACCTTC. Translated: CASSRTGTTNYGYTF.

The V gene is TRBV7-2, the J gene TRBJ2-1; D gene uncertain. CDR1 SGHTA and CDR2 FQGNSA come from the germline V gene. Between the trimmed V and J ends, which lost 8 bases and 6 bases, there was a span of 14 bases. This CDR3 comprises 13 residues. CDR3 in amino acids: CASWSSILNEQFF. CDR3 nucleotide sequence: TGTGCCAGCTGGAGCTCTATCCTCAATGAGCAGTTCTTC.

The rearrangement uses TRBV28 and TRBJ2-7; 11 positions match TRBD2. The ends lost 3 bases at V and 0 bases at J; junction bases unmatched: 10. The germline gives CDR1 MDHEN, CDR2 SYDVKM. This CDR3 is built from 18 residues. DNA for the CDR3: TGTGCCAGCAGTTTTCCGGGACTAGCGGCCCCACCCTCCTACGAGCAGTACTTC. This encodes CASSFPGLAAPPSYEQYF.

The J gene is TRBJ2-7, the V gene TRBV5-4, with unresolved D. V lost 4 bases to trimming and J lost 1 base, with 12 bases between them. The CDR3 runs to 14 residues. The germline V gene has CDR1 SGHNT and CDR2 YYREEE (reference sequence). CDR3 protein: CASSLQGSSYEQYF. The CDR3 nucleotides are TGTGCCAGCAGCCTTCAAGGTTCTTCCTACGAGCAGTACTTC.

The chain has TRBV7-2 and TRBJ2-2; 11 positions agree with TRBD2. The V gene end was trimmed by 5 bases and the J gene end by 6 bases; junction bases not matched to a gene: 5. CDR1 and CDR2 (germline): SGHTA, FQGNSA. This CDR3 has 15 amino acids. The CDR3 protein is CASSPLAGVAGELFF. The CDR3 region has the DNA TGTGCCAGCAGCCCACTAGCGGGAGTAGCCGGGGAGCTGTTTTTT.

The CDR3 region has the DNA TGTGCCAGTGCTCGGAACACTGAAGCTTTCTTT. It yields the protein CASARNTEAFF. The chain has TRBV2 and TRBJ1-1; D remains ambiguous. The V end lost 9 bases, the J end lost 1 base, and 6 bases lay between the germline ends. CDR3 length: 11 amino acids. In germline, CDR1 is SNHLY, CDR2 FYNNEI.

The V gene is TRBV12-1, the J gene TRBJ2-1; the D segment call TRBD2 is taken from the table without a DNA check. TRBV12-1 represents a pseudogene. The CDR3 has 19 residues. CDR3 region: CASSFIRLGGLRIYNEQFF. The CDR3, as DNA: TGTGCCAGCAGCTTTATCCGGCTCGGCGGGTTGAGGATTTACAATGAGCAGTTCTTC.

CDR3 amino acids: CASSYSGRAPPGANVLTF. For the CDR3, the DNA is TGTGCCAGCAGCTATAGCGGGAGGGCCCCTCCTGGGGCCAACGTCCTGACTTTC. The chain has TRBV5-8 and TRBJ2-6, with TRBD2 matching over 11 bases. With 3 bases clipped from V and 2 bases from J, the junction kept 7 bases outside the gene matches. Germline CDR1 is SGHTS and CDR2 is YDEGEE. The CDR3 is 18 amino acids.

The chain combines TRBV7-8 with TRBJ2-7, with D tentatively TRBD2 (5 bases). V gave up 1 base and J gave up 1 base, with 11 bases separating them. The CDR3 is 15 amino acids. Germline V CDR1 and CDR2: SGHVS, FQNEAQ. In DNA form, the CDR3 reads TGTGCCAGCAGCTTAGAGGCTAGCTATTCCTACGAGCAGTACTTC. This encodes CASSLEASYSYEQYF.

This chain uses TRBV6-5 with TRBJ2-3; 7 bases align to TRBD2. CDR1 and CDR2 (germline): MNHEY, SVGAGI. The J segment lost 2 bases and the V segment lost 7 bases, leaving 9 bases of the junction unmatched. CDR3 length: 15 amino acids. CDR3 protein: CASTDTGGSTDTQYF. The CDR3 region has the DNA TGTGCCAGCACGGATACGGGAGGTTCCACAGATACGCAGTATTTT.

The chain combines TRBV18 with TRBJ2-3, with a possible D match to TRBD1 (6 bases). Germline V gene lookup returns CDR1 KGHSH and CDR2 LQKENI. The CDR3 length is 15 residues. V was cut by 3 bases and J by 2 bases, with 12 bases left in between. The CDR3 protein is CASSPFQGITDTQYF. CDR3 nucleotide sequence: TGTGCCAGCTCACCGTTTCAGGGGATCACAGATACGCAGTATTTT. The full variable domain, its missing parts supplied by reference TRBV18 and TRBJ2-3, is NAGVMQNPRHLVRRRGQEARLRCSPMKGHSHVYWYRQLPEEGLKFMVYLQKENIIDESGMPKERFSAEFPKEGPSILRIQQVVRGDSAAYFCASSPFQGITDTQYFGPGTRLTVL.